This record covers a single TCR beta chain. Its cognate antigen is unknown. The sample belongs to a study of early T cells in non-severe SARS-CoV-2 infection. Study as a whole: Sequencing used unsorted whole-blood bulk RNA, so chains lack pairing. Points from the study as a whole: There was a bias toward anti-spike CD8 responses in VDJdb matching, which missed private and CD4 specificities.

The TCR library protocol was used to attach unique molecular identifiers. These identifiers were attached to individual cDNA molecules. TCRdb itself ran the 5' RACE reads through MiXCR, one entry per CDR3 protein. The data contain some 100,000 distinct CDR3 sequences, about 14% of them singletons. Germline loops: CDR1 MGHDK, CDR2 SYGVNS. The V end lost 1 base, the J end lost 6 bases, and 11 bases lay between the germline ends. This CDR3 is built from 14 residues. The sample comprised whole blood. This chain links TRBV25-1 with TRBJ2-3; D gene ambiguous. The TCR originated in an adult who was a healthcare worker with PCR-confirmed SARS-CoV-2 infection or an uninfected control (not recorded which). CDR3 region: CASSEWASMDTQYF. CDR3 DNA: TGTGCCAGCAGTGAATGGGCTAGTATGGATACGCAGTATTTT. The whole variable domain, remainder taken from reference TRBV25-1 and TRBJ2-3, is EADIYQTPRYLVIGTGKKITLECSQTMGHDKMYWYQQDPGMELHLIHYSYGVNSTEKGDLSSESTVSRIRTEHFPLTLESARPSHTSQYLCASSEWASMDTQYFGPGTRLTVL.